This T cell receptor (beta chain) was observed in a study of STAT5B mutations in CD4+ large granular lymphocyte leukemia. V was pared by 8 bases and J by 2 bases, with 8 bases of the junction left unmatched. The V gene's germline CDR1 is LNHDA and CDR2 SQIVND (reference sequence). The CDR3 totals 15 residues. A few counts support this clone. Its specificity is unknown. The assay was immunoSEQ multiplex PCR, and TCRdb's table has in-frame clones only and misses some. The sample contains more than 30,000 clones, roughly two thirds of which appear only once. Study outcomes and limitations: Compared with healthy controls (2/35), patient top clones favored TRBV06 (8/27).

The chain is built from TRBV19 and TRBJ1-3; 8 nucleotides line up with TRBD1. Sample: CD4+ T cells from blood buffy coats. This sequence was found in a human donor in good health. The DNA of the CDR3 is TGTGCCAGTCAAGACAGGGGATTTACTGGAAACACCATATATTTT. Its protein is CASQDRGFTGNTIYF.